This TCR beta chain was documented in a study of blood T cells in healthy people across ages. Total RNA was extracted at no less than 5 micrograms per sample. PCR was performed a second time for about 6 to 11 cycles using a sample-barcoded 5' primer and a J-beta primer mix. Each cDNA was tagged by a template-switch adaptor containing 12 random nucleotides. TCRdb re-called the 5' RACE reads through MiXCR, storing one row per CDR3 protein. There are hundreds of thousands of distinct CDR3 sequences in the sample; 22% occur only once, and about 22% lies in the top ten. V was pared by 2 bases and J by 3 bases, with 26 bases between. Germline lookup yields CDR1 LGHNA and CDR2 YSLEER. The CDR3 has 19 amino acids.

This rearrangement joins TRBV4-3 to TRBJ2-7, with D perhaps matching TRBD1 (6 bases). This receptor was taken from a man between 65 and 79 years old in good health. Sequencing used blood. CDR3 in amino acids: CASSQITRQAGARDYEQYV. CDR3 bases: TGCGCCAGCAGCCAAATAACCAGACAGGCCGGGGCGAGGGACTACGAGCAGTACGTC.